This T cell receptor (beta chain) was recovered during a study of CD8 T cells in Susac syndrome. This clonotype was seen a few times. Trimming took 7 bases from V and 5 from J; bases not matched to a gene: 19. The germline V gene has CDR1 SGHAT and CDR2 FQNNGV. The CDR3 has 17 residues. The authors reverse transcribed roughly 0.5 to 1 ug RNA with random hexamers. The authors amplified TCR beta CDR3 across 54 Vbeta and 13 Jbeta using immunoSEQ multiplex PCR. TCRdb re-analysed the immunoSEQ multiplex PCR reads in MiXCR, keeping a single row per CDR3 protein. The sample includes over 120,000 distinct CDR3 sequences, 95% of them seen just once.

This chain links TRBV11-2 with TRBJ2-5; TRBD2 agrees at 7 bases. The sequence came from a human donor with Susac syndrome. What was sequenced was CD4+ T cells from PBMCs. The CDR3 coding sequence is TGTGCCAGCAAGTCAGGACTGTCCGGGAGGACCGGGGAGACCCAGTACTTC. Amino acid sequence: CASKSGLSGRTGETQYF.